Each of the 13 T cell receptor beta chains below was sequenced from the same sample in a study of vaccination effects on CD4 cells after COVID-19. Antigen-specific CD4+ T cells were first expanded with viral peptide pools by the ViraFEST assay and only then sequenced. Culturing for around ten days preceded CD4+ T cell isolation. Two-dose BNT162b2 or mRNA-1273 vaccination was given to participants. Only in-frame clones appear in the TCRdb table, and some are missing; sequencing was by immunoSEQ multiplex PCR. The sample lists around 81,000 clones, under 85% occurring once. Their antigens are not known. Here the sequenced sample was CD4+ T cells from PBMCs cultured with HCoV-OC43 spike peptides, taken after COVID-19 vaccination. Noted subset: HCoV-OC43 spike overlapping peptide pool stimulation. Every receptor here comes from a human donor who received a COVID-19 vaccine.

The rearrangement uses TRBV7-9 and TRBJ1-4; TRBD1 is a possible D gene (5 bases). The germline gives CDR1 SEHNR, CDR2 FQNEAQ (reference sequence). Trimming stripped 3 bases from V and 0 bases from J, with 14 bases between. CDR3 length: 17 amino acids. CDR3 amino acids: CASSLRGGPATNEKLFF. The DNA of the CDR3 is TGTGCCAGCAGCTTGAGGGGCGGACCTGCAACTAATGAAAAACTGTTTTTT.

V and J are TRBV6-2 or TRBV6-3 and TRBJ1-1, with D maybe TRBD1 (5 bases). Germline V gene data show CDR1 as MNHEY and CDR2 as SVGEGT. V was shortened by 2 bases and J by 1 base, with 17 bases between the two germline ends. CDR3 length: 17 residues. CDR3 sequence reads: CASSYVWGERENTEAFF. CDR3 in DNA: TGTGCCAGCAGTTACGTCTGGGGCGAGCGGGAGAACACTGAAGCTTTCTTT.

This rearrangement joins TRBV6-1 to TRBJ2-5; D call uncertain. Germline values: CDR1 MNHNS, CDR2 SASEGT. Trimming pared 1 base from V and 1 base from J, leaving 7 bases between. The CDR3 is made up of 14 amino acids. The CDR3 region has the DNA TGTGCCAGCAGTGAAGGAGACACCCAAGAGACCCAGTACTTC. Translation gives CASSEGDTQETQYF.

The chain employs TRBV19 and TRBJ1-2, with a possible D match to TRBD1 (6 bases). Germline loops: CDR1 LNHDA, CDR2 SQIVND (reference sequence). The V gene lost 2 bases and the J gene lost 3 bases, with 10 bases spanning the gap. This CDR3 region has 14 residues. CDR3 in DNA: TGTGCCAGTAGTATACACCGACAGGACTATGGCTACACCTTC. Encoded protein: CASSIHRQDYGYTF.

The chain has TRBV28 and TRBJ1-2; TRBD1 matches 7 bases. The CDR3 is 14 amino acids. CDR1 and CDR2 (germline): MDHEN, SYDVKM. V lost 3 bases to trimming and J lost 4 bases; unmatched junction nucleotides: 5. CDR3 nucleotide sequence: TGTGCCAGCAGTTTGGCTCGACAGGGCTATGGCTACACCTTC. Residues: CASSLARQGYGYTF.

This rearrangement joins TRBV28 to TRBJ1-4; possibly TRBD1 for D (5 bases). V lost 8 bases to trimming and J lost 10 bases, with 20 bases between them. Germline-derived CDR1 and CDR2 are MDHEN and SYDVKM. This CDR3 region has 14 residues. The CDR3 DNA is TGTGCCAGCGTACAACAGGATACGGTCGGAAAACTGTTTTTT. Translated: CASVQQDTVGKLFF.

V and J are TRBV2 and TRBJ2-1, with D unresolved. CDR3 length: 12 amino acids. Germline CDR1 and CDR2: SNHLY and FYNNEI. Trimming left V 10 bases short and J 7 bases short, with 14 bases between. CDR3 coding DNA: TGTGCCACCGAGGCTGGGTGGAATGAGCAGTTCTTC. It specifies CATEAGWNEQFF.

This chain joins TRBV24-1 and TRBJ2-5; D remains ambiguous. V was pared by 3 bases and J by 2 bases, with 12 bases between. The CDR3 runs 15 residues. Germline lookup yields CDR1 KGHDR and CDR2 SFDVKD. Here the CDR3 reads CATSDAKGFQETQYF. The CDR3 region has the DNA TGTGCCACCAGTGATGCAAAGGGTTTTCAAGAGACCCAGTACTTC.

V and J are TRBV18 and TRBJ2-5; no firm D call. Germline V gene data show CDR1 as KGHSH and CDR2 as LQKENI. This CDR3 is 13 amino acids long. V gave up 3 bases and J gave up 0 bases, with 5 bases separating them. CDR3 residues: CASSPGNQETQYF. DNA of the CDR3: TGTGCCAGCTCACCCGGCAACCAAGAGACCCAGTACTTC.

This clone was detected only once. V and J are TRBV2 and TRBJ2-5, with D unclear. Germline V gives CDR1 SNHLY, CDR2 FYNNEI. V gave up 4 bases and J gave up 9 bases, with 15 bases separating them. The length of the CDR3 is 13 residues. As DNA, the CDR3 is TGTGCCAGCAGTGGGGGATCCGGGTGGGCCCAGTACTTC. Translation: CASSGGSGWAQYF.

This sequence joins TRBV6-6 and TRBJ1-1; D is perhaps TRBD1 (5 bases). The germline V gene encodes CDR1 MNHNY and CDR2 SVGAGI (reference sequence). V lost 7 bases to trimming and J lost 2 bases, with 14 bases between them. This CDR3 is built from 14 residues. The CDR3 DNA sequence: TGTGCCAGCACCTCTGGGGGGACTAACACTGAAGCTTTCTTT. This codes for CASTSGGTNTEAFF.

V gene TRBV4-2 combines with J gene TRBJ2-3; D remains ambiguous. Between the trimmed V and J ends, which lost 5 bases and 6 bases, there was a span of 6 bases. The length of the CDR3 is 11 residues. Germline lookup yields CDR1 LGHNA and CDR2 YNFKEQ. The CDR3 sequence: CASSKSDTQYF. The DNA of the CDR3 is TGTGCCAGCAGCAAAAGTGATACGCAGTATTTT.

This clone has just a few counts. The rearrangement links TRBV4-1 to TRBJ2-7; D remains ambiguous. V was shortened by 4 bases and J by 2 bases, with 9 bases between the two germline ends. This CDR3 has 13 residues. Germline assignment: CDR1 MGHRA and CDR2 YSYEKL. The CDR3, as DNA: TGCGCCAGCAGCCGCTGCAAAGCCTACGAGCAGTACGTC. The encoded protein is CASSRCKAYEQYV.